The sequence of this T cell receptor (beta chain) was determined in a study of blood T cell repertoires in COVID-19. Study-level background: The cDNA or gDNA used as material had been derived from T cells, B-cell-depleted T cells, or PBMCs.

The CDR3 contains 14 residues. Germline V gene data show CDR1 as LNHDA and CDR2 as SQIVND (reference sequence). Trimming shortened V by 8 bases and J by 4 bases, and 15 bases separated the two germline ends. The assay was immunoSEQ multiplex PCR, and TCRdb's table has in-frame clones only and misses some. Of some 97,000 clones listed, 88% are singletons. Sequenced input: peripheral blood. The chain employs TRBV19 and TRBJ2-1, with a tentative D call TRBD1 (5 bases). The receptor comes from an older woman with acute or convalescent COVID-19. The CDR3 here is CASHDRLSYNEQFF. The CDR3 coding sequence is TGTGCCAGTCATGACAGATTATCTTACAATGAGCAGTTCTTC.